The 26 T cell receptor beta chains below all came from one sample that was sequenced in a study of blood T cell repertoires in COVID-19. Here immunoSEQ multiplex PCR was the method, and the copy in TCRdb shows in-frame clones only, minus some. The top ten hold approximately 5.1% of the sample, which has more than 200,000 clones, approximately 86% seen once. Sequencing input: peripheral blood. All receptors come from a woman aged 55-70 years with COVID-19, enrolled during active disease.

V usage is TRBV7-9 and J usage is TRBJ1-2; the D is unclear. The germline V gene encodes CDR1 SEHNR and CDR2 FQNEAQ (reference sequence). The CDR3 sequence is 15 residues long. Trimming cost V 4 bases and J 0 bases, with 12 bases left between them. In nucleotides, the CDR3 is TGTGCCAGCAGCTCCGCGAAAGGAGCTAACTATGGCTACACCTTC. This codes for CASSSAKGANYGYTF.

The chain is built from TRBV28 and TRBJ2-3, with a possible D match to TRBD1 (6 bases). CDR1 is MDHEN, CDR2 SYDVKM, per germline. CDR3 length equals 14 residues. Trimming removed 2 bases from V and 3 bases from J, with 9 bases in between. The CDR3 loop is CASSLGGSTDTQYF. CDR3 DNA: TGTGCCAGCAGTTTAGGGGGCTCAACAGATACGCAGTATTTT.

The genes are TRBV28 and TRBJ1-5; 9 nucleotides agree with TRBD1. Germline assignment: CDR1 MDHEN and CDR2 SYDVKM. The CDR3 runs 15 residues. V lost 7 bases to trimming and J lost 1 base; unmatched junction nucleotides: 5. CDR3: CASIPGTGSNQPQHF. As DNA, the CDR3 is TGTGCCAGCATCCCCGGGACAGGGAGCAATCAGCCCCAGCATTTT.

The chain carries TRBV1 and TRBJ1-5; TRBD1, the D gene given by the table, was not confirmed from the DNA. TRBV1 is assigned pseudogene status. This CDR3 contains 16 residues. The CDR3 DNA reads TGCACCAGCAGCCTCCGGGACAGAAAAGTCAATCAGCCCCAGCATTTT. The encoded protein is CTSSLRDRKVNQPQHF.

The table lists this clone with a count of one. The V gene is TRBV9, the J gene TRBJ1-5; 10 positions agree with TRBD1. CDR3 length equals 14 residues. With 3 bases clipped from V and 6 bases from J, the junction kept 3 bases outside the gene matches. Germline V gene data show CDR1 as SGDLS and CDR2 as YYNGEE. CDR3 region: CASSDRDRGQPQHF. CDR3 nucleotide sequence: TGTGCCAGCAGCGACCGGGACAGGGGTCAGCCCCAGCATTTT.

The V call is TRBV19, the J call TRBJ2-2; 8 nucleotides match TRBD2. The CDR3 has 17 residues. Trimming at V came to 0 bases and at J to 7 bases, leaving 10 bases not matched to a gene. Germline V gene data show CDR1 as LNHDA and CDR2 as SQIVND (reference sequence). CDR3 nucleotides: TGTGCCAGTAGTATAGATAGGAGCGGGAGTATCAACGGGGAGCTGTTTTTT. Amino acid sequence: CASSIDRSGSINGELFF.

J is TRBJ2-1 and V is TRBV6-4; perhaps TRBD2 as D (5 bases). V was trimmed by 8 bases and J by 0 bases, leaving 8 bases between them. The CDR3 is made up of 13 amino acids. In germline, CDR1 is MRHNA, CDR2 SNTAGT. CDR3: CASRRYSYNEQFF. The CDR3 DNA follows: TGTGCCAGCCGGAGGTACTCCTACAATGAGCAGTTCTTC.

V usage is TRBV19 and J usage is TRBJ2-2, with TRBD2 matching over 16 bases. CDR3 size: 17 residues. The germline CDR1 and CDR2 sequences are LNHDA and SQIVND (reference sequence). J was trimmed by 2 bases and V by 7 bases; bases with no gene match: 4. Here the CDR3 reads CASKGLAGGLNTGELFF. CDR3 bases: TGTGCCAGTAAGGGACTAGCGGGAGGGCTAAACACCGGGGAGCTGTTTTTT.

This clone came up once. Here the CDR3 DNA reads TGTGCCAGTAGTATCTCGGGGGGTGGCACTGAAGCTTTCTTT. Protein product: CASSISGGGTEAFF. The chain uses TRBV19 and TRBJ1-1, with a tentative D call TRBD1 (5 bases). Trimming shortened V by 3 bases and J by 4 bases, and 12 bases separated the two germline ends. This CDR3 contains 14 residues. Germline lookup yields CDR1 LNHDA and CDR2 SQIVND (reference sequence).

The J gene is TRBJ1-5, the V gene TRBV30; TRBD1 is a possible D gene (5 bases). With 7 bases removed from V and 5 bases from J, the gap between germline ends came to 15 bases. Germline V lookup: CDR1 GTSNPN, CDR2 SVGIG (reference sequence). The length of the CDR3 is 13 residues. The CDR3 sequence: CAFSGKGDQPQHF. The CDR3 nucleotides are TGTGCCTTTTCAGGGAAGGGCGATCAGCCCCAGCATTTT.

This rearrangement joins TRBV5-1 to TRBJ2-2, with 8 bases lining up with TRBD1. Germline V gene sequence: CDR1 SGHRS, CDR2 YFSETQ. The CDR3 spans 15 residues. With V trimmed by 1 base and J by 6 bases, 5 bases remained unmatched. CDR3 loop: CASSLLTGDAGELFF. The CDR3 coding sequence is TGCGCCAGCAGCTTGCTGACAGGGGACGCCGGGGAGCTGTTTTTT.

Only one count was recorded for this clone. The rearrangement uses TRBV6-2 or TRBV6-3 and TRBJ2-1, with TRBD2 identical over 10 bases. The CDR3 loop spans 17 amino acids. Trimming cost V 5 bases and J 0 bases; bases outside gene matches: 7. Germline V gene lookup returns CDR1 MNHEY and CDR2 SVGEGT. CDR3 nucleotides: TGTGCCAGCAGTCCCCCCTTAGCGGGAGGCTCCTACAATGAGCAGTTCTTC. It yields the protein CASSPPLAGGSYNEQFF.

The rearrangement links TRBV30 to TRBJ2-7, with 7 bases aligning to TRBD2. This CDR3 has 13 amino acids. Looked up from germline, CDR1 is GTSNPN and CDR2 is SVGIG (reference sequence). V shed 2 bases, J shed 3 bases, and the junction held 4 bases outside the gene matches. The CDR3 reads CAWSRAGSYEQYF. CDR3 bases: TGTGCCTGGAGTCGAGCGGGGAGCTACGAGCAGTACTTC.

V gene TRBV7-3 combines with J gene TRBJ2-6, with a tentative D call TRBD2 (6 bases). Germline V CDR1 and CDR2: SGHTA, FQGTGA. The CDR3 spans 16 residues. Trimming removed 4 bases from V and 1 base from J, with 11 bases in between. For the CDR3, the DNA is TGTGCCAGCAGCTCCCATAGCGGTTCTGGGGCCAACGTCCTGACTTTC. Translating it yields CASSSHSGSGANVLTF.

The chain links TRBV7-9 to TRBJ2-3; D remains unclear. V dropped 4 bases and J dropped 4 bases, with 15 bases sitting between them. Germline V gene sequence: CDR1 SEHNR, CDR2 FQNEAQ (reference sequence). The CDR3 extends over 15 amino acids. The CDR3 DNA reads as TGTGCCAGCAGCTCCTTCGGCGGAGTCGCAGATACGCAGTATTTT. Amino acids: CASSSFGGVADTQYF.

The V call is TRBV24-1, the J call TRBJ1-1; TRBD1 matches at 8 bases. Germline CDR1 is KGHDR and CDR2 is SFDVKD. This CDR3 spans 15 amino acids. V lost 5 bases to trimming and J lost 1 base; unmatched junction nucleotides: 5. The CDR3 coding sequence is TGTGCCACCAGTGCCTCAGGGGGCAGGAACACTGAAGCTTTCTTT. Its protein product is CATSASGGRNTEAFF.

The chain joins TRBV7-2 to TRBJ2-5, with D perhaps matching TRBD1 (6 bases). This CDR3 is built from 15 residues. V lost 5 bases and J lost 1, with 14 bases in between. The germline CDR1 and CDR2 sequences are SGHTA and FQGNSA. Here the CDR3 reads CASSNQGTSQETQYF. CDR3 DNA: TGTGCCAGCAGCAACCAGGGGACAAGCCAAGAGACCCAGTACTTC.

This clone has a single count. The genes are TRBV7-3 and TRBJ1-3; D is ambiguous. Germline CDR1 SGHTA, CDR2 FQGTGA. Trimming shortened V by 2 bases and J by 3 bases, and 14 bases separated the two germline ends. There are 16 residues in the CDR3. The DNA for the CDR3 is TGTGCCAGCAGCTTAGAGGGTCCCTCCGGTGGAAACACCATATATTTT. The encoded protein is CASSLEGPSGGNTIYF.

The chain uses TRBV4-3 and TRBJ2-1, with a possible D match to TRBD2 (5 bases). V lost 2 bases to trimming and J lost 7 bases, with 15 bases between them. From germline, CDR1 is LGHNA and CDR2 YSLEER. CDR3 size: 15 residues. The CDR3 nucleotides are TGCGCCAGCAGCCAACCCACGGGGTATTCGAATGAGCAGTTCTTC. It codes for CASSQPTGYSNEQFF.

The V gene is TRBV6-2 or TRBV6-3, the J gene TRBJ1-3; no reliable D call. In germline, CDR1 is MNHEY, CDR2 SVGEGT. V shed 5 bases and J shed 4 bases, with 9 bases lying between them. CDR3 length equals 13 residues. For the CDR3, the DNA is TGTGCCAGCAGTACCGGAGCCGGAAACACCATATATTTT. Amino acid sequence: CASSTGAGNTIYF.

The chain uses TRBV21-1 and TRBJ2-1; the table's TRBD2 call for D was not verified on the DNA. TRBV21-1 is a listed pseudogene. The CDR3 is 16 amino acids. The CDR3 nucleotides are TGTGCCAGCAGCAAAGAACGCGGAAGCTCCTACAATGAGCAGTTCTTC. Translation: CASSKERGSSYNEQFF.

The gene calls are TRBV6-4 and TRBJ1-1; 11 bases line up with TRBD1. V lost 6 bases to trimming and J lost 10 bases; unmatched junction nucleotides: 1. The CDR3 has 11 residues. Germline V gives CDR1 MRHNA, CDR2 SNTAGT. Here the CDR3 DNA reads TGTGCCAGCAGGGGGACAGGGGGAGCTTTCTTT. Residues: CASRGTGGAFF.

There are a few counts of this clone. This chain links TRBV28 with TRBJ1-2, with no clear D. CDR1 is MDHEN and CDR2 is SYDVKM in the germline V gene. The V and J ends lost 1 base and 0 bases respectively, with 12 bases between them. This CDR3 spans 16 amino acids. CDR3 in DNA: TGTGCCAGCAGTTTATTCTTGACAAGGACTAACTATGGCTACACCTTC. Translation gives CASSLFLTRTNYGYTF.

This chain joins TRBV4-3 and TRBJ1-2; 10 bases align to TRBD1. CDR1 and CDR2 (germline): LGHNA, YSLEER. The CDR3 covers 15 residues. V shed 3 bases and J 7 bases; nucleotides not matched to a gene: 8. The CDR3 region is CASSQVPGQGFGYTF. The CDR3 coding sequence is TGCGCCAGCAGCCAGGTTCCGGGACAGGGGTTTGGCTACACCTTC.

CDR3 DNA sequence: TGTGCCAGCAGTTACATGACTAGCGGGAGGGGTGAGCAGTTCTTC. Its translation is CASSYMTSGRGEQFF. The gene calls are TRBV6-6 and TRBJ2-1; 14 bases line up with TRBD2. This CDR3 region has 15 residues. V lost 2 bases, J lost 9 bases, and 3 bases stayed unmatched. The germline gives CDR1 MNHNY, CDR2 SVGAGI (reference sequence).

The rearrangement joins TRBV24-1 to TRBJ1-2, with 8 nucleotides matching TRBD1. This CDR3 region has 15 residues. V trimming: 4 bases; J trimming: 3 bases; junction bases outside the gene matches: 6. Per germline, CDR1 KGHDR and CDR2 SFDVKD. CDR3 region: CATSDRTGKDYGYTF. Written as DNA, the CDR3 is TGTGCCACCAGTGACAGGACAGGGAAAGACTATGGCTACACCTTC.